This T cell receptor beta chain was captured by sequencing in a study of CD8 T cells in ankylosing spondylitis. Study-level results: Researchers reportedly found disease-linked clones significantly enriched in matched ankylosing spondylitis synovial fluid. Within ankylosing spondylitis blood, a TCR beta motif made up of seven or eight highly homologous variants appeared to be characteristic. Past studies reported some motif variants in reactive arthritis synovial fluid and blood.

In the case of this clonotype: Its antigen is as yet unknown.

From germline, CDR1 is DFQATT and CDR2 SNEGSKA (reference sequence). After removal of 5 bases from V and 5 bases from J, the junction contained 6 bases not matched to a gene. The CDR3 runs to 14 residues. Making use of molecular barcodes, quantitative 5'-RACE generated TCR beta libraries. TCRdb reanalysed the 5' RACE reads using MiXCR and keeps one entry per CDR3 protein. Of about 440,000 distinct CDR3 sequences listed, approximately 17% are singletons. Sample: blood, either unsorted or a sorted T cell fraction (not recorded which). This clonotype originated in a male donor with ankylosing spondylitis. The genes are TRBV20-1 and TRBJ2-3; 11 bases are shared with TRBD2. CDR3 sequence: CSAVAGGWGDTQYF. In DNA, the CDR3 is TGCAGTGCTGTAGCGGGAGGGTGGGGAGATACGCAGTATTTT.